This TCR beta chain was observed in a study of OX40 agonist ivuxolimab in advanced cancers. Study overall: Dose-escalation patients were diagnosed with hepatocellular carcinoma, melanoma, renal cell cancer or head and neck cancer. Among those enrolled, mean age was about 60 years (range about 23 to 79) and 82.7% were male.

There are 14 residues in the CDR3. V lost 4 bases, J lost 3 bases, and 4 bases stayed unmatched. Germline V gene lookup returns CDR1 SGHVS and CDR2 FNYEAQ. Sequencing was performed with immunoSEQ multiplex PCR; in TCRdb, only in-frame clones are kept and a portion is missing. The sample comprises about 48,000 clones, approximately 90% of which are singletons, and 45% to 55% rests with the top ten. Points on this clone: What it binds is unknown.

The study, taken as a whole, reports: At 0.1 to 3.0 mg/kg, clonal expansion of CD4+ and CD8+ blood T cells had occurred by week 6. Researchers did not establish what antigens the expanded peripheral T cells target.

The clonotype comes from an adult with an advanced solid tumor such as melanoma, head and neck, liver or kidney cancer. This specimen consisted of CD4+ or CD8+ T cells sorted from blood, obtained in a trial of the OX40 agonist ivuxolimab. The rearrangement uses TRBV7-6 and TRBJ2-5; TRBD1 matches at 8 bases. The DNA for the CDR3 is TGTGCCAGCAGCTGGGGGACAGGAGAAGAGACCCAGTACTTC. Its protein product is CASSWGTGEETQYF.